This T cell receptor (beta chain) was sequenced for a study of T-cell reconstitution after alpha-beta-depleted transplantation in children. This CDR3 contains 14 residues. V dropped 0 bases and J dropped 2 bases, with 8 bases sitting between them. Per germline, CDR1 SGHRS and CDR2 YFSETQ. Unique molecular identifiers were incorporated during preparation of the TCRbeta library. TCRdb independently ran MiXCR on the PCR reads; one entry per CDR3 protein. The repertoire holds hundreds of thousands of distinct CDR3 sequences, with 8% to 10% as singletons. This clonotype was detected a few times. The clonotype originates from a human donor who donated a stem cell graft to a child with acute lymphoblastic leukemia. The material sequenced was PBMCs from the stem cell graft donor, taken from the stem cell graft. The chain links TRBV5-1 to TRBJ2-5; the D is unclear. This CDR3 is CASSLAPSQETQYF. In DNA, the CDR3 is TGCGCCAGCAGCTTGGCGCCGTCACAAGAGACCCAGTACTTC.